A single sample gave rise to the 14 T cell receptor beta chains below, sequenced in a study of shared clonotypes between healthy human individuals. Some clones are missing from TCRdb's copy, which holds only in-frame ones; the method was immunoSEQ multiplex PCR. The repertoire consists of fewer than 2.5 million clones, with 80% to 95% occurring once and the leading ten covering 0.36%. The sequenced sample was naive CD4+ T cells from PBMCs. The subset denotes: CD45RA+ positively selected. These receptors all stem from a man between 18 and 35 years old in good health. Some clones in this sample may be carry-over from other donors' samples.

The chain uses TRBV20-1 and TRBJ2-7, with D possibly matching TRBD2 (5 bases). V lost 4 bases to trimming and J lost 3 bases, with 7 bases between them. Germline CDR1 DFQATT, CDR2 SNEGSKA (reference sequence). The CDR3 extends over 11 amino acids. CDR3 nucleotide sequence: TGCAGTGCTACTGGACTCTACGAGCAGTACTTC. This sequence encodes CSATGLYEQYF.

This chain joins TRBV18 and TRBJ2-7; D gene ambiguous. The CDR3 contains 13 residues. V shed 3 bases and J shed 6 bases, with 12 bases lying between them. CDR1 is KGHSH and CDR2 is LQKENI in the germline V gene. CDR3 sequence reads: CASSPVGSPEQYF. The CDR3 nucleotides read TGTGCCAGCTCACCGGTAGGGTCACCCGAGCAGTACTTC.

V and J are TRBV18 and TRBJ1-2; 9 bases agree with TRBD1. V lost 3 bases to trimming and J lost 2 bases; unmatched junction nucleotides: 7. Per the germline V gene, CDR1 is KGHSH and CDR2 is LQKENI. This CDR3 region has 16 residues. The CDR3 region is CASSPFGQGTNYGYTF. Here the CDR3 DNA reads TGTGCCAGCTCACCGTTTGGACAGGGGACGAACTATGGCTACACCTTC.

This rearrangement joins TRBV18 to TRBJ2-3; 9 nucleotides align to TRBD2. V lost 0 bases to trimming and J lost 5 bases; unmatched junction nucleotides: 3. The length of the CDR3 is 15 residues. CDR1 and CDR2 from the germline V gene are KGHSH and LQKENI. This chain's CDR3 is CASSPPSSGKDTQYF. CDR3 sequence (DNA): TGTGCCAGCTCACCACCGTCTAGCGGGAAAGATACGCAGTATTTT.

CDR3 in amino acids: CASSWDRLGGFSNQPQHF. CDR3 DNA sequence: TGTGCCAGCAGCTGGGACCGACTGGGTGGGTTTAGCAATCAGCCCCAGCATTTT. The rearrangement links TRBV5-8 to TRBJ1-5; a weak D match, TRBD1 (5 bases). This CDR3 comprises 18 residues. The germline V gene has CDR1 SGHTS and CDR2 YDEGEE. Trimming cost V 3 bases and J 0 bases, with 19 bases left between them.

Details on this clone: This sample also contains other DNA sequences that code for the same CDR3. This rearrangement joins TRBV5-1 to TRBJ2-3, with D maybe TRBD2 (6 bases). Germline V lookup: CDR1 SGHRS, CDR2 YFSETQ. The CDR3 runs to 13 residues. V was shortened by 3 bases and J by 4 bases, with 9 bases between the two germline ends. CDR3: CASSSLASDTQYF. The CDR3 DNA reads as TGCGCCAGCAGCTCCCTAGCGTCAGATACGCAGTATTTT.

This chain links TRBV19 with TRBJ1-5; D gene ambiguous. Looked up from germline, CDR1 is LNHDA and CDR2 is SQIVND (reference sequence). The CDR3 has 14 residues. The ends were cut back, 2 bases at V and 6 bases at J, with 11 bases in the middle. The CDR3 bases are TGTGCCAGTAGTATAAGACTAGGAGGTCAGCCCCAGCATTTT. It codes for CASSIRLGGQPQHF.

This sequence joins TRBV6-5 and TRBJ1-5; D gene unclear. The V and J ends lost 0 bases and 6 bases respectively, with 9 bases between them. The germline gives CDR1 MNHEY, CDR2 SVGAGI. This CDR3 has 14 amino acids. This CDR3 reads CASSYSMGSQPQHF. In DNA form, the CDR3 reads TGTGCCAGCAGTTACTCGATGGGAAGTCAGCCCCAGCATTTT.

The chain is built from TRBV5-1 and TRBJ1-1; tentatively, D is TRBD1 (5 bases). The CDR3 has 15 residues. Trimming left V 1 base short and J 1 base short, with 11 bases between. Germline V CDR1 and CDR2: SGHRS, YFSETQ. The CDR3 region is CASSLSEGWNTEAFF. Here the CDR3 DNA reads TGCGCCAGCAGCTTGAGTGAGGGGTGGAACACTGAAGCTTTCTTT. The complete variable domain, with remaining parts taken from reference TRBV5-1 and TRBJ1-1, reads KAGVTQTPRYLIKTRGQQVTLSCSPISGHRSVSWYQQTPGQGLQFLFEYFSETQRNKGNFPGRFSGRQFSNSRSEMNVSTLELGDSALYLCASSLSEGWNTEAFFGQGTRLTVV.

The J gene is TRBJ2-1, the V gene TRBV14, with D hard to call. Germline V gives CDR1 SGHDN, CDR2 FVKESK. The CDR3 is made up of 14 amino acids. The V end lost 6 bases, the J end lost 9 bases, and 18 bases lay between the germline ends. Here the CDR3 reads CASSQKHPSGEQFF. CDR3 DNA sequence: TGTGCCAGCAGTCAGAAGCACCCCTCGGGTGAGCAGTTCTTC.

V gene TRBV28 combines with J gene TRBJ1-2, with unresolved D. V lost 3 bases and J 5 bases, leaving 10 bases between the germline ends. Germline V gives CDR1 MDHEN, CDR2 SYDVKM. This CDR3 comprises 13 residues. CDR3 protein: CASSLVADYGYTF. CDR3 sequence (DNA): TGTGCCAGCAGTTTGGTCGCGGATTATGGCTACACCTTC.

The V and J genes are TRBV28 and TRBJ1-5, with 12 bases lining up with TRBD1. The CDR3 length is 16 residues. Unmatched junction bases numbered 7, after V lost 6 bases and J lost 4 bases. Germline V gives CDR1 MDHEN, CDR2 SYDVKM. Here the CDR3 DNA reads TGTGCCAGCAGCGGGACAGGGGGCCGATTTAATCAGCCCCAGCATTTT. Amino acids: CASSGTGGRFNQPQHF.

The CDR3 sequence is CASSSAGLAGVGEQYF. The CDR3 nucleotides are TGTGCCAGCAGCTCCGCGGGGCTAGCGGGAGTGGGCGAGCAGTACTTC. This chain joins TRBV5-4 and TRBJ2-7; TRBD2 agrees at 10 bases. The junction had 12 bases not matched to a gene; V was cut back by 3 bases and J by 6 bases. The length of the CDR3 is 16 residues. Germline CDR1 SGHNT, CDR2 YYREEE (reference sequence).

V usage is TRBV14 and J usage is TRBJ2-3; 7 bases are shared with TRBD2. Per the germline V gene, CDR1 is SGHDN and CDR2 is FVKESK. This CDR3 contains 16 residues. Trimming removed 4 bases from V and 7 bases from J; junction bases left unmatched: 14. DNA for the CDR3: TGTGCCAGCAGCCTGGGGCTAGCGGTAACCCTAAATACGCAGTATTTT. This encodes CASSLGLAVTLNTQYF.